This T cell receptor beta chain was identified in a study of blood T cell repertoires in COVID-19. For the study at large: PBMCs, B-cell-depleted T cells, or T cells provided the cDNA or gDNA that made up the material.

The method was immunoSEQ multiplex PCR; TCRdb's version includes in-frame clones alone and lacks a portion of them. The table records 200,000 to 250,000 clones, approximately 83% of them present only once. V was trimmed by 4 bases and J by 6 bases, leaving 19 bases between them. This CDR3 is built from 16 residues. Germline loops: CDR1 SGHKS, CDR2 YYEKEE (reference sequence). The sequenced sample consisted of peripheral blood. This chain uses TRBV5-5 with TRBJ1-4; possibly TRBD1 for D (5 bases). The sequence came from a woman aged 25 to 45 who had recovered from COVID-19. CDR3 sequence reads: CASSRGQGGGDEKLFF. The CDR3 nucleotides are TGTGCCAGCAGCAGAGGACAAGGCGGTGGTGATGAAAAACTGTTTTTT.